Presented here are 31 T cell receptor beta chains from one specimen sequenced in a study of blood T cell repertoires in COVID-19 (dated by TCRdb to 2019 to 2021). Libraries came from the immunoSEQ multiplex PCR assay. TCRdb took this table from immuneACCESS and kept in-frame rearrangements with V and J called. Such tables lack part of the clones; where checked against another copy, unresolved V genes explain under half of the gap, and the rest is unexplained. The sample data list about half a million clones, and 80% to 90% of these were observed just once. The ten largest clones represent under 4% of the sample. Sequencing input: peripheral blood. Every receptor here comes from a human donor in a cohort sampled during active COVID-19.

This sequence joins TRBV14 and TRBJ2-7; TRBD2 matches at 9 bases. V trimming: 5 bases; J trimming: 5 bases; junction bases outside the gene matches: 10. CDR3 length: 15 residues. CDR1 SGHDN and CDR2 FVKESK come from the germline V gene. The CDR3 here is CASSTLAGRPHEQYF. CDR3 in DNA: TGTGCCAGCAGCACCCTAGCGGGAAGACCCCACGAGCAGTACTTC.

V is TRBV29-1 and J is TRBJ1-1; D ambiguous. Germline lookup yields CDR1 SQVTM and CDR2 ANQGSEA. V was cut by 6 bases and J by 7 bases, with 9 bases left in between. This CDR3 region has 10 residues. The CDR3: CSVKTGEAFF. As DNA, the CDR3 is TGCAGCGTGAAGACGGGTGAAGCTTTCTTT.

This chain uses TRBV4-2 with TRBJ2-1, with 8 bases identical to TRBD2. The length of the CDR3 is 15 residues. Germline loops: CDR1 LGHNA, CDR2 YNFKEQ. V dropped 3 bases and J dropped 10; count of bases not matched to a gene: 11. CDR3 loop: CASSHPGGNSREQFF. The CDR3 DNA reads as TGTGCCAGCAGCCACCCGGGAGGGAATAGCCGGGAGCAGTTCTTC.

The chain has TRBV19 and TRBJ1-4, with D maybe TRBD1 (5 bases). The CDR3 loop spans 14 amino acids. The V gene's germline CDR1 is LNHDA and CDR2 SQIVND (reference sequence). Trimming stripped 5 bases from V and 5 bases from J, with 12 bases between. The CDR3 protein is CASSLAGQNEKLFF. CDR3 sequence (DNA): TGTGCCAGTAGTCTTGCAGGGCAAAATGAAAAACTGTTTTTT.

CDR3 amino acids: CASRAGLAGSTDTQYF. As DNA, the CDR3 is TGTGCCAGCAGAGCGGGACTAGCGGGTTCCACAGATACGCAGTATTTT. This chain links TRBV2 with TRBJ2-3; 12 positions match TRBD2. The germline gives CDR1 SNHLY, CDR2 FYNNEI. The CDR3 is 16 residues long. Germline trimming cut 6 bases from V and 2 bases from J; bases unmatched to any gene: 6. Together with reference TRBV2 and TRBJ2-3, the CDR3 gives the full variable domain: EPEVTQTPSHQVTQMGQEVILRCVPISNHLYFYWYRQILGQKVEFLVSFYNNEISEKSEIFDDQFSVERPDGSNFTLKIRSTKLEDSAMYFCASRAGLAGSTDTQYFGPGTRLTVL.

Worth noting for this clone: In the same sample, other DNA sequences code for this CDR3. The rearrangement joins TRBV18 to TRBJ1-1, with D possibly being TRBD1 (5 bases). V was cut by 3 bases and J by 2 bases, with 10 bases left in between. The CDR3 covers 14 residues. Looked up from germline, CDR1 is KGHSH and CDR2 is LQKENI. The CDR3 loop is CASSPDRTNTEAFF. The CDR3 DNA sequence: TGTGCCAGCTCACCTGACAGAACAAACACTGAAGCTTTCTTT.

The chain employs TRBV7-2 and TRBJ2-1, with unresolved D. V was trimmed by 5 bases and J by 0 bases, leaving 8 bases between them. CDR3 size: 14 residues. Germline V gene sequence: CDR1 SGHTA, CDR2 FQGNSA. The CDR3 reads CASSVLRSYNEQFF. The CDR3 DNA sequence: TGTGCCAGCAGCGTTCTTCGCTCCTACAATGAGCAGTTCTTC.

V is TRBV5-1 and J is TRBJ2-1, with 11 nucleotides matching TRBD2. After removal of 0 bases from V and 2 bases from J, the junction contained 7 bases not matched to a gene. CDR1 and CDR2 (germline): SGHRS, YFSETQ. The CDR3 loop spans 18 amino acids. CDR3: CASSLGLAGGGAYNEQFF. CDR3 nucleotides: TGCGCCAGCAGCTTGGGGCTAGCGGGAGGTGGTGCCTACAATGAGCAGTTCTTC.

The V gene is TRBV12-3 or TRBV12-4, the J gene TRBJ1-2; no firm D call. V lost 7 bases to trimming and J lost 8 bases, with 17 bases between them. The CDR3 has 13 residues. CDR3 coding DNA: TGTGCCAGCACTCGTAAGGGAGGAATAGGCTACACCTTC. Protein sequence: CASTRKGGIGYTF.

The chain is built from TRBV11-2 and TRBJ1-5; D gene ambiguous. Trimming left V 1 base short and J 1 base short, with 5 bases between. Germline CDR1 is SGHAT and CDR2 is FQNNGV. This CDR3 contains 14 residues. CDR3 region: CASSLGTSNQPQHF. The CDR3, as DNA: TGTGCCAGCAGCTTAGGTACAAGCAATCAGCCCCAGCATTTT.

V is TRBV9 and J is TRBJ2-5, with TRBD2 matching 9 bases. CDR3 length: 17 residues. Trimming at V came to 0 bases and at J to 5 bases, leaving 11 bases not matched to a gene. Germline lookup yields CDR1 SGDLS and CDR2 YYNGEE. This CDR3 is CASSVGLAGRGAETQYF. The DNA of the CDR3 is TGTGCCAGCAGCGTAGGGCTAGCGGGGAGAGGCGCGGAGACCCAGTACTTC.

The chain is built from TRBV29-1 and TRBJ2-2; D possibly corresponds to TRBD2 (6 bases). CDR3 length: 13 amino acids. Trimming took 5 bases from V and 5 from J, leaving 12 bases between them. Germline V CDR1 and CDR2: SQVTM, ANQGSEA. CDR3 nucleotides: TGCAGCGTTTCTCAGACTAGGACCGGGGAGCTGTTTTTT. Protein: CSVSQTRTGELFF.

The chain employs TRBV4-3 and TRBJ2-5, with D possibly TRBD2 on 5 matching bases. The germline V and J ends were trimmed by 3 bases and 5 bases, with 13 bases remaining between them. This CDR3 region has 14 residues. Germline CDR1 is LGHNA and CDR2 is YSLEER. The DNA of the CDR3 is TGCGCCAGCAGCCAGCTGTCTAGCAGCGAGACCCAGTACTTC. Its translation: CASSQLSSSETQYF.

This chain links TRBV28 with TRBJ2-2, with D possibly TRBD2 on 6 matching bases. From germline, CDR1 is MDHEN and CDR2 SYDVKM. Between the trimmed V and J ends, which lost 6 bases and 0 bases, there was a span of 11 bases. There are 15 residues in the CDR3. This CDR3 reads CASRGDSPNTGELFF. The DNA of the CDR3 is TGTGCCAGCAGGGGGGACTCTCCGAACACCGGGGAGCTGTTTTTT. Based on the CDR3 plus reference TRBV28 and TRBJ2-2, the full variable domain is DVKVTQSSRYLVKRTGEKVFLECVQDMDHENMFWYRQDPGLGLRLIYFSYDVKMKEKGDIPEGYSVSREKKERFSLILESASTNQTSMYLCASRGDSPNTGELFFGEGSRLTVL.

The J gene is TRBJ2-7, the V gene TRBV7-8; D unclear. V was pared by 1 base and J by 1 base, with 11 bases between. Germline V gene lookup returns CDR1 SGHVS and CDR2 FQNEAQ. CDR3 length: 15 residues. CDR3 bases: TGTGCCAGCAGCTTAGAGAGGATGGCATCCTACGAGCAGTACTTC. Translating it yields CASSLERMASYEQYF.

The chain carries TRBV4-3 and TRBJ1-4; D unclear. Germline CDR1 is LGHNA and CDR2 is YSLEER. The CDR3 is 16 residues long. The V gene lost 3 bases and the J gene lost 4 bases, with 15 bases spanning the gap. The DNA for the CDR3 is TGCGCCAGCAGCCAGTTAACCGTTGGCCTTAATGAAAAACTGTTTTTT. Its translation is CASSQLTVGLNEKLFF.

The chain is built from TRBV5-4 and TRBJ2-7; D is possibly TRBD1 (6 bases). V was pared by 3 bases and J by 1 base, with 14 bases between. This CDR3 is built from 15 residues. Germline CDR1 SGHNT, CDR2 YYREEE (reference sequence). The CDR3 bases are TGTGCCAGCAGCTCCTGGGGGCTAGGATCCTACGAGCAGTACTTC. Residues: CASSSWGLGSYEQYF.

The chain combines TRBV5-5 with TRBJ1-1; TRBD1 might be the D (5 bases). The CDR3 is 11 amino acids. V lost 5 bases and J 6 bases, leaving 8 bases between the germline ends. CDR1 is SGHKS, CDR2 YYEKEE, per germline (reference sequence). CDR3 DNA sequence: TGTGCCAGCAGGGGGGGTGCTGAAGCTTTCTTT. This gives the protein CASRGGAEAFF. The full variable domain, completed using reference TRBV5-5 and TRBJ1-1, is DAGVTQSPTHLIKTRGQQVTLRCSPISGHKSVSWYQQVLGQGPQFIFQYYEKEERGRGNFPDRFSARQFPNYSSELNVNALLLGDSALYLCASRGGAEAFFGQGTRLTVV.

The chain uses TRBV7-2 and TRBJ2-3; the match to TRBD1 covers 8 bases. Germline CDR1 SGHTA, CDR2 FQGNSA. With 5 bases clipped from V and 2 bases from J, the junction kept 9 bases outside the gene matches. The CDR3 length is 16 residues. In DNA, the CDR3 is TGTGCCAGCAGCCCGCCAGGGGGCGGCATCACAGATACGCAGTATTTT. This codes for CASSPPGGGITDTQYF.

V usage is TRBV6-5 and J usage is TRBJ1-2, with TRBD1 identical over 8 bases. CDR3 length equals 14 residues. V gave up 6 bases and J gave up 5 bases; unmatched junction bases: 8. Per germline, CDR1 MNHEY and CDR2 SVGAGI. CDR3 nucleotides: TGTGCCAGCAGCGTATCGACAGGGGTTTATGGCTACACCTTC. Residues: CASSVSTGVYGYTF.

The table lists this clone with a few counts. The chain uses TRBV7-3 and TRBJ1-1, with D uncertain. V was cut by 2 bases and J by 1 base, with 11 bases left in between. This CDR3 spans 15 amino acids. From germline, CDR1 is SGHTA and CDR2 FQGTGA. This CDR3 reads CASSLYPLGNTEAFF. The CDR3 DNA reads as TGTGCCAGCAGCTTATATCCCCTCGGGAACACTGAAGCTTTCTTT.

The rearrangement joins TRBV5-6 to TRBJ2-7; TRBD2 matches 8 bases. In germline, CDR1 is SGHDT, CDR2 YYEEEE. Unmatched junction bases numbered 13, after V lost 3 bases and J lost 5 bases. The CDR3 loop spans 16 amino acids. The CDR3 sequence: CASSSRRLARTDEQYF. The CDR3 DNA reads TGTGCCAGCAGCTCAAGACGACTAGCGCGAACAGACGAGCAGTACTTC.

V is TRBV2 and J is TRBJ1-2, with TRBD1 matching 12 bases. Germline V gives CDR1 SNHLY, CDR2 FYNNEI. This CDR3 is 17 amino acids long. J lost 2 bases, V lost 7 bases, and 11 bases had no gene match. CDR3 region: CASNPGTGGARNYGYTF. The CDR3 bases are TGTGCCAGCAACCCCGGGACAGGGGGCGCGAGGAACTATGGCTACACCTTC.

The V and J genes are TRBV6-5 and TRBJ1-4; TRBD1 is a possible D gene (6 bases). The CDR3 spans 12 residues. The ends were cut back, 7 bases at V and 7 bases at J, with 10 bases in the middle. Germline V gene lookup returns CDR1 MNHEY and CDR2 SVGAGI. The CDR3 spells CASNRVGEKLFF. In DNA, the CDR3 is TGTGCCAGCAACAGGGTGGGTGAAAAACTGTTTTTT.

As concerns this clone: This may be a read error: a much more frequent sequence differs by one nucleotide. The sample carries other DNA sequences with the same CDR3. This chain links TRBV7-9 with TRBJ1-5; TRBD1 aligns across 7 bases. Germline-derived CDR1 and CDR2 are SEHNR and FQNEAQ (reference sequence). CDR3 length: 13 amino acids. Trimming took 5 bases from V and 4 from J; bases not matched to a gene: 2. Here the CDR3 DNA reads TGTGCCAGCAGCCGGGACAGTAATCAGCCCCAGCATTTT. Amino acids: CASSRDSNQPQHF.

The chain couples TRBV28 to TRBJ2-3, with D unclear. CDR1 is MDHEN, CDR2 SYDVKM, per germline. This CDR3 is built from 15 residues. Trimming stripped 2 bases from V and 0 bases from J, with 9 bases between. The CDR3 is CASSLGGFSTDTQYF. CDR3 nucleotides: TGTGCCAGCAGTTTAGGCGGATTCAGCACAGATACGCAGTATTTT. The full variable domain, in which reference TRBV28 and TRBJ2-3 provide the parts outside the CDR3, is DVKVTQSSRYLVKRTGEKVFLECVQDMDHENMFWYRQDPGLGLRLIYFSYDVKMKEKGDIPEGYSVSREKKERFSLILESASTNQTSMYLCASSLGGFSTDTQYFGPGTRLTVL.

This clone was found once. The chain uses TRBV18 and TRBJ2-1, with D possibly being TRBD2 (6 bases). This CDR3 comprises 12 residues. Germline loops: CDR1 KGHSH, CDR2 LQKENI. V was trimmed by 3 bases and J by 10 bases, leaving 10 bases between them. The DNA of the CDR3 is TGTGCCAGCTCACCGGCCAGCGGGGAGCAGTTCTTC. Amino acids: CASSPASGEQFF.

The chain is built from TRBV27 and TRBJ2-5; 7 nucleotides align to TRBD1. This CDR3 contains 16 residues. Germline V lookup: CDR1 MNHEY, CDR2 SMNVEV (reference sequence). The J segment lost 2 bases and the V segment lost 0 bases, leaving 6 bases of the junction unmatched. The CDR3 region has the DNA TGTGCCAGCAGTTTATCAAGGACAGGAAGACAAGAGACCCAGTACTTC. This sequence encodes CASSLSRTGRQETQYF.

This sequence joins TRBV30 and TRBJ1-5, with TRBD1 matching over 7 bases. Germline CDR1 reads GTSNPN; CDR2 reads SVGIG (reference sequence). Unmatched junction bases numbered 9, after V lost 5 bases and J lost 5 bases. CDR3 length equals 14 residues. CDR3 in amino acids: CAWGERGQYQPQHF. The CDR3 DNA reads TGTGCCTGGGGTGAACGGGGACAGTATCAGCCCCAGCATTTT.

CDR3 residues: CASSTSQTGELFF. The CDR3, as DNA: TGTGCCAGCAGTACCTCACAGACCGGGGAGCTGTTTTTT. The chain uses TRBV27 and TRBJ2-2; no clear D gene. Germline V CDR1 and CDR2: MNHEY, SMNVEV (reference sequence). V shed 5 bases and J shed 5 bases, with 9 bases lying between them. CDR3 length: 13 amino acids.

DNA for the CDR3: TGTGCCACCAGCAGAGATTCCCTTCGTGAGAAACTGTTTTTT. Translating it yields CATSRDSLREKLFF. The J gene is TRBJ1-4, the V gene TRBV15; D gene uncertain. CDR3 length: 14 residues. The germline V gene encodes CDR1 LNHNV and CDR2 YYDKDF (reference sequence). V was trimmed by 0 bases and J by 11 bases, leaving 13 bases between them. Filled out from reference TRBV15 and TRBJ1-4, the complete variable domain reads DAMVIQNPRYQVTQFGKPVTLSCSQTLNHNVMYWYQQKSSQAPKLLFHYYDKDFNNEADTPDNFQSRRPNTSFCFLDIRSPGLGDTAMYLCATSRDSLREKLFFGSGTQLSVL.